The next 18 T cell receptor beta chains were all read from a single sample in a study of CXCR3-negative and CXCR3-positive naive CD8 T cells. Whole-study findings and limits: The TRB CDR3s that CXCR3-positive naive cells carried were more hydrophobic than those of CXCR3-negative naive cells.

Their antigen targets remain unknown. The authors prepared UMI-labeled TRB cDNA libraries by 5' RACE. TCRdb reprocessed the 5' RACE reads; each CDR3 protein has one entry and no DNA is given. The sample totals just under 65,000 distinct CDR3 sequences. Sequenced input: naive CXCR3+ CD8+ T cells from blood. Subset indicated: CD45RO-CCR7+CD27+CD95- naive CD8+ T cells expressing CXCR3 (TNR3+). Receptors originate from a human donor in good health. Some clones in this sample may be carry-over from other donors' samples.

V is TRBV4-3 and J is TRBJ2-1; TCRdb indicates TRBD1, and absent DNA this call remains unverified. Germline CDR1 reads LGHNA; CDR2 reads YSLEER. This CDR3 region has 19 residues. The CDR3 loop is CASSQDRATVGGNYNEQFF.

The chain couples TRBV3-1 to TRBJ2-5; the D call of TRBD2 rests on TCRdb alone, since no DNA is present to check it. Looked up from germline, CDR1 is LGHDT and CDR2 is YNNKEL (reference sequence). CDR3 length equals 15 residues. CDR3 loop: CASTRLAGNQETQYF.

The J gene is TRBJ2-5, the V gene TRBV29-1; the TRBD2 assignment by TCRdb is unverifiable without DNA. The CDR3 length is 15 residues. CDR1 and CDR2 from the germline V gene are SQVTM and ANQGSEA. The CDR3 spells CSVDPLSLAEEAQYF.

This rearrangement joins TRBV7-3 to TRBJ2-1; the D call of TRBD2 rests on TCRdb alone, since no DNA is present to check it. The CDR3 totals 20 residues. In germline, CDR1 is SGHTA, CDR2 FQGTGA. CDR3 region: CASSLLRLAGGPISGNEQFF.

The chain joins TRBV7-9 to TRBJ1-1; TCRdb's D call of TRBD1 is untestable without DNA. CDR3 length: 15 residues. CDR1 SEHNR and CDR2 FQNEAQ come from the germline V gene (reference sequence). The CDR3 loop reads CASSSERGLSTEAFF.

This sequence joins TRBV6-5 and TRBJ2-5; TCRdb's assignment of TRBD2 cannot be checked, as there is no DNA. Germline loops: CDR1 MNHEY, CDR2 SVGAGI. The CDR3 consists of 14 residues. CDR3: CASSELASLETQYF.

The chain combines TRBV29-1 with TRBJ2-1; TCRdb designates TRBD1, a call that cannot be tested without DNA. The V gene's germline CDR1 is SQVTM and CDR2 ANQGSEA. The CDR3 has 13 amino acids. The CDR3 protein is CSVQGAFYNEQFF.

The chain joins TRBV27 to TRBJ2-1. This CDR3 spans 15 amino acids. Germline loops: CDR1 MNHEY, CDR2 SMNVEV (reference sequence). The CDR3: CASNLNRDSYNEQFF.

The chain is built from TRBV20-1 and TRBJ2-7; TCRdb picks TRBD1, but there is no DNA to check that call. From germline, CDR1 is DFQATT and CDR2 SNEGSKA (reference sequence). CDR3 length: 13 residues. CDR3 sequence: CSARGQGDYEQYF.

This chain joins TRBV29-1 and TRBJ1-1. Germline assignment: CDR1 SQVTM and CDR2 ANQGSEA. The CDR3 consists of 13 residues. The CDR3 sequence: CSVEVGINPEAFF. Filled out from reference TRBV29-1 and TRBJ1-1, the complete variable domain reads SAVISQKPSRDICQRGTSLTIQCQVDSQVTMMFWYRQQPGQSLTLIATANQGSEATYESGFVIDKFPISRPNLTFSTLTVSNMSPEDSSIYLCSVEVGINPEAFFGQGTRLTVV.

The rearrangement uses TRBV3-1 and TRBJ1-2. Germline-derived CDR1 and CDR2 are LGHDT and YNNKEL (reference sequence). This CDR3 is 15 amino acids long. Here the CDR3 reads CASSQDRWAADVYTF.

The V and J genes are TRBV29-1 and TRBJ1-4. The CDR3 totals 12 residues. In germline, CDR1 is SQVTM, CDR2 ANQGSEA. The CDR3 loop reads CSVAYGNEKLFF. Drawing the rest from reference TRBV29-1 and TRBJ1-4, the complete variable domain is SAVISQKPSRDICQRGTSLTIQCQVDSQVTMMFWYRQQPGQSLTLIATANQGSEATYESGFVIDKFPISRPNLTFSTLTVSNMSPEDSSIYLCSVAYGNEKLFFGSGTQLSVL.

The CDR3 protein is CSALTSYHNEQFF. The genes are TRBV29-1 and TRBJ2-1. CDR3 length equals 13 residues. Germline CDR1 reads SQVTM; CDR2 reads ANQGSEA.

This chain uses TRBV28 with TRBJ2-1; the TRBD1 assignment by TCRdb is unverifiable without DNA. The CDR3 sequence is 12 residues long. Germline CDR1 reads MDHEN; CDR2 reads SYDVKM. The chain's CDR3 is CASTQTGNEQFF.

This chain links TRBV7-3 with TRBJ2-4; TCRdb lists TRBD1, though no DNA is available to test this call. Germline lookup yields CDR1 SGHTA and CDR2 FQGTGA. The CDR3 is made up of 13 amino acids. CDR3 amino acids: CASTDNRENIQYF.

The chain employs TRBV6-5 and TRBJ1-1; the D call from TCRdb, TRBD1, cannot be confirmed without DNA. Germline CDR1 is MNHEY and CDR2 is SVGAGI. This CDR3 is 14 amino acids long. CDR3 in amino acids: CASTPDRRNTEAFF.

CDR3 amino acids: CSSGTSSTGELFF. J is TRBJ2-2 and V is TRBV29-1; TCRdb's D gene call, TRBD2, goes unchecked for lack of DNA. CDR3 size: 13 residues. CDR1 and CDR2 (germline): SQVTM, ANQGSEA.

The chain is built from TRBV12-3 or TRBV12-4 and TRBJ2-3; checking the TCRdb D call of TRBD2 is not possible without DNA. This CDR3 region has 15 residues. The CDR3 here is CASSLPSGNPDTQYF.